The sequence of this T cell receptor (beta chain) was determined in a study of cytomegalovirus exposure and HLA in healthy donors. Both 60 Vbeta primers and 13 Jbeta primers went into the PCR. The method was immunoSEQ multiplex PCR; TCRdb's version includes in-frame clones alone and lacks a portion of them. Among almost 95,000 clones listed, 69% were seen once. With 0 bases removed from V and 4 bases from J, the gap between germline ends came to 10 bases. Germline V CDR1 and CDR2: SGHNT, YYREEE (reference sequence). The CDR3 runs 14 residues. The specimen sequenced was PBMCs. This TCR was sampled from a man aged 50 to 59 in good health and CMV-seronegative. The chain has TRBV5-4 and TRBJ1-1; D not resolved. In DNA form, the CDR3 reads TGTGCCAGCAGCTTGGTACCGGAGGGCACTGAAGCTTTCTTT. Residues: CASSLVPEGTEAFF. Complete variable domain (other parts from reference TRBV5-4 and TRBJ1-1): ETGVTQSPTHLIKTRGQQVTLRCSSQSGHNTVSWYQQALGQGPQFIFQYYREEENGRGNFPPRFSGLQFPNYSSELNVNALELDDSALYLCASSLVPEGTEAFFGQGTRLTVV.